This T cell receptor (beta chain) derives from a study of OX40 agonist ivuxolimab in advanced cancers. Assay used: immunoSEQ multiplex PCR; TCRdb lists only in-frame clones, some missing. The sample contains 70,000 to 80,000 clones, roughly 92% of which appear only once. The TCR sequence derives from an adult with an advanced solid tumor such as melanoma, head and neck, liver or kidney cancer. The specimen comprised CD4+ or CD8+ T cells sorted from blood, sampled in a trial of the OX40 agonist ivuxolimab.

CDR3 DNA: TGTGCCACCAGCAGAGATTTGGGGGCGGACACTGAAGCTTTCTTT. It yields the protein CATSRDLGADTEAFF. The V and J genes are TRBV15 and TRBJ1-1, with TRBD1 as a possible D gene (6 bases). Germline V CDR1 and CDR2: LNHNV, YYDKDF (reference sequence). The V end was cut by 0 bases, the J end by 3 bases, with 11 bases between. The CDR3 has 15 residues.